The 4 T cell receptor beta chains listed next were all sequenced from one sample in a study of T cell repertoires in cytomegalovirus infection. TCRdb re-called the reads with MiXCR, one entry per CDR3 protein. The table lists under 150,000 distinct CDR3 sequences, less than 9.5% of them singletons. Sequencing was performed on PBMCs. The receptors stem from a human donor in good health (CMV status not recorded). Some clones in this sample may be carry-over from other donors' samples.

This clonotype was found many times. The CDR3 loop reads CATSVDSGGDEQFF. The CDR3 DNA reads TGTGCCACCAGTGTCGATAGCGGGGGGGATGAGCAGTTCTTC. The chain combines TRBV24-1 with TRBJ2-1; TRBD2 agrees at 11 bases. After removal of 5 bases from V and 8 bases from J, the junction contained 4 bases not matched to a gene. Germline loops: CDR1 KGHDR, CDR2 SFDVKD. The CDR3 spans 14 residues.

The V and J genes are TRBV29-1 and TRBJ1-2; unclear D gene. Germline V lookup: CDR1 SQVTM, CDR2 ANQGSEA. This CDR3 has 12 residues. Trimming took 5 bases from V and 2 from J, leaving 9 bases between them. This CDR3 reads CSVRNPNYGYTF. The CDR3 nucleotides are TGCAGCGTTAGAAACCCAAACTATGGCTACACCTTC.

The rearrangement joins TRBV20-1 to TRBJ1-4, with 9 bases matching TRBD1. V lost 1 base, J lost 10 bases, and 10 bases stayed unmatched. Germline CDR1 DFQATT, CDR2 SNEGSKA (reference sequence). The CDR3 covers 15 residues. CDR3 loop: CSARGGTGKGGKLFF. Written as DNA, the CDR3 is TGCAGTGCTAGAGGGGGGACAGGGAAAGGTGGAAAACTGTTTTTT.

The chain uses TRBV2 and TRBJ1-1, with TRBD1 identical over 8 bases. Per the germline V gene, CDR1 is SNHLY and CDR2 is FYNNEI. V lost 11 bases to trimming and J lost 5 bases; unmatched junction nucleotides: 19. The CDR3 totals 16 residues. Here the CDR3 reads CASPKGQVAGETEAFF. The CDR3 bases are TGTGCCTCGCCTAAGGGACAGGTCGCGGGAGAAACTGAAGCTTTCTTT. Using reference TRBV2 and TRBJ1-1 for the parts outside the CDR3, the full variable domain is EPEVTQTPSHQVTQMGQEVILRCVPISNHLYFYWYRQILGQKVEFLVSFYNNEISEKSEIFDDQFSVERPDGSNFTLKIRSTKLEDSAMYFCASPKGQVAGETEAFFGQGTRLTVV.